This is a list of T cell receptor beta chains from one sample in a study of T-cell reconstitution after alpha-beta-depleted transplantation in children. TCRdb fed the PCR reads into MiXCR, producing one record per CDR3 protein. The profile shows about 300,000 distinct CDR3 sequences, almost 8% of them singletons. The sample here was peripheral blood, taken 360 days after TCRalphabeta/CD19-depleted stem cell transplant. The receptor set was obtained from a female patient aged 2 to 10 who had a stem cell transplant for Fanconi anemia, so the T cells may come from the graft donor. Each CDR3 is given with its conserved first and last residue. A D gene is named only where the DNA matches it firmly. Size is stated for part of the rows, as once, few or many counts, or as a class when the clone is expanded.

d_gene,v_gene,abundance,j_gene,CDR3aa,CDR3nt
NA,TRBV12-3/TRBV12-4,many,TRBJ2-1,CASSFGWTEQFF,TGTGCCAGCAGTTTCGGGTGGACTGAGCAGTTCTTC
NA,TRBV11-2,many,TRBJ2-1,CASGQATRFYNEQFF,TGTGCCAGTGGGCAGGCAACGCGGTTTTACAATGAGCAGTTCTTC
NA,TRBV29-1,few,TRBJ2-7,CSVVGRGYRGGGDYEQYF,TGCAGCGTTGTGGGCAGGGGTTATCGGGGAGGGGGGGACTACGAGCAGTACTTC
NA,TRBV6-5,NA,TRBJ2-7,CASSSNGGPSYEQYF,TGTGCCAGCAGTTCCAACGGAGGGCCCTCCTACGAGCAGTACTTC
NA,TRBV15,NA,TRBJ2-1,CATSSFYGDNEQFF,TGTGCCACCAGCAGCTTCTACGGAGACAATGAGCAGTTCTTC
NA,TRBV28,few,TRBJ2-1,CASSWVDSFNEQFF,TGTGCCAGCAGTTGGGTGGACAGCTTTAATGAGCAGTTCTTC
TRBD2,TRBV5-6,NA,TRBJ2-5,CASSLFTSAETQYF,TGTGCCAGCAGCTTATTTACTAGCGCGGAGACCCAGTACTTC
NA,TRBV18,few,TRBJ1-6,CASSPSQSPLHF,TGTGCCAGCTCACCTAGTCAAAGTCCCCTCCACTTT
TRBD1,TRBV28,few,TRBJ2-1,CASRQQGALYNEQFF,TGTGCCAGCAGACAACAGGGGGCTCTTTACAATGAGCAGTTCTTC
NA,TRBV3-1,NA,TRBJ1-1,CASSQDEHRRNTEAFF,TGTGCCAGCAGCCAAGATGAGCATAGACGGAACACTGAAGCTTTCTTT
TRBD2,TRBV12-3/TRBV12-4,many,TRBJ2-5,CASSLDGLAAQETQYF,TGTGCCAGCAGTTTGGATGGACTAGCGGCACAAGAGACCCAGTACTTC
TRBD1,TRBV9,many,TRBJ2-5,CASSKQGMGETQYF,TGTGCCAGCAGCAAACAGGGGATGGGAGAGACCCAGTACTTC
NA,TRBV5-1,many,TRBJ1-1,CASKGGPDTEAFF,TGCGCCAGCAAGGGGGGGCCTGACACTGAAGCTTTCTTT
TRBD1,TRBV9,many,TRBJ2-4,CASAPRTGENIQYF,TGTGCCAGCGCACCCCGGACAGGGGAGAACATTCAGTACTTC
NA,TRBV7-9,many,TRBJ2-6,CASSLGARVPGANVLTF,TGTGCCAGCAGCTTAGGAGCCAGGGTCCCTGGGGCCAACGTCCTGACTTTC
TRBD1,TRBV4-3,many,TRBJ1-1,CASSRGQVNTEAFF,TGCGCCAGCAGCCGAGGACAGGTGAACACTGAAGCTTTCTTT
NA,TRBV14,many,TRBJ1-1,CASSPSGMGNTEAFF,TGTGCCAGCAGCCCGAGCGGAATGGGTAACACTGAAGCTTTCTTT
TRBD2,TRBV25-1,NA,TRBJ2-3,CASSGKLAGSFSTDTQYF,TGTGCCAGCAGTGGGAAACTAGCGGGGTCATTTAGCACAGATACGCAGTATTTT
TRBD2,TRBV18,many,TRBJ2-1,CASSPVVPAGVYNEQFF,TGTGCCAGCTCACCGGTAGTTCCAGCGGGAGTATACAATGAGCAGTTCTTC
NA,TRBV20-1,many,TRBJ2-7,CSASTRLYEQYF,TGCAGTGCTAGTACACGACTCTACGAGCAGTACTTC
TRBD2,TRBV24-1,NA,TRBJ2-3,CATSDFGLAGGPTDTQYF,TGTGCCACCAGTGATTTTGGACTAGCGGGAGGTCCGACAGATACGCAGTATTTT
TRBD1,TRBV10-3,many,TRBJ1-2,CAISGGQGADYGYTF,TGTGCCATCAGTGGGGGACAGGGGGCAGACTATGGCTACACCTTC
TRBD2,TRBV27,NA,TRBJ2-5,CASSLSIWTSNSETQYF,TGTGCCAGCAGTTTATCGATCTGGACTAGTAATTCGGAGACCCAGTACTTC
NA,TRBV29-1,many,TRBJ2-6,CSVERGDTPGVLTF,TGCAGCGTTGAAAGGGGGGACACCCCAGGCGTCCTGACTTTC
TRBD2,TRBV5-5,many,TRBJ2-1,CASSSTYSGRSYNEQFF,TGTGCCAGCAGCTCTACCTATAGCGGGAGGTCCTACAATGAGCAGTTCTTC
NA,TRBV5-6,many,TRBJ1-3,CASSQRSGNTIYF,TGTGCCAGCAGCCAACGGAGTGGAAACACCATATATTTT
TRBD1,TRBV3-1,NA,TRBJ2-5,CASSQGQGMETQYF,TGTGCCAGCAGCCAAGGACAGGGGATGGAGACCCAGTACTTC
NA,TRBV29-1,many,TRBJ2-3,CSVVRGRTTSTDTQYF,TGCAGCGTTGTCAGGGGAAGGACTACTAGCACAGATACGCAGTATTTT